These 25 T cell receptor beta chains were all obtained from the same sample, sequenced in a study of beta chain features in type 1 diabetes. General study findings and limits: Moderate but significant shortening of TCRB CDR3s was recorded in all four CD4+ subsets from Type 1 diabetes patients.

Their target antigens are unknown. The investigators reverse transcribed all of the isolated RNA, so they sequenced expressed TCRB transcripts. The method was immunoSEQ multiplex PCR; TCRdb's version includes in-frame clones alone and lacks a portion of them. Among a few hundred thousand clones listed, about 13% were seen once. The sample comprised naive CD4+ T cells from blood. The origin of the receptors is a man aged 25-40 years with type 1 diabetes.

The rearrangement uses TRBV5-1 and TRBJ2-7, with 12 nucleotides matching TRBD2. V gave up 5 bases and J gave up 3 bases; unmatched junction bases: 6. Germline CDR1 SGHRS, CDR2 YFSETQ. This CDR3 contains 15 residues. For the CDR3, the DNA is TGCGCCAGCAGGAAGACTAGCGGGGGTTTCTACGAGCAGTACTTC. Residues: CASRKTSGGFYEQYF.

The chain has TRBV29-1 and TRBJ1-2, with a weak D call TRBD1 (5 bases). Deletions cut 7 bases from V and 4 bases from J, with 19 bases between. CDR1 SQVTM and CDR2 ANQGSEA come from the germline V gene. The CDR3 has 14 amino acids. The CDR3 spells CSAHTQGKTYGYTF. CDR3 bases: TGCAGCGCCCATACCCAGGGCAAAACCTATGGCTACACCTTC.

The CDR3 DNA reads TGTGCCAGTACCTGGACTAGGGGTAATGAGCAGTACTTC. The encoded protein is CASTWTRGNEQYF. J is TRBJ2-7 and V is TRBV2; 7 bases are shared with TRBD2. Germline trimming cut 9 bases from V and 7 bases from J; bases unmatched to any gene: 12. Germline loops: CDR1 SNHLY, CDR2 FYNNEI. CDR3 size: 13 residues.

The chain is built from TRBV9 and TRBJ1-1, with TRBD1 identical over 8 bases. With 3 bases clipped from V and 3 bases from J, the junction kept 7 bases outside the gene matches. The germline gives CDR1 SGDLS, CDR2 YYNGEE. The CDR3 loop spans 15 amino acids. CDR3 sequence (DNA): TGTGCCAGCAGCGAGGGTCCGGGACAGGACACTGAAGCTTTCTTT. It encodes CASSEGPGQDTEAFF.

The chain joins TRBV7-2 to TRBJ1-1; D perhaps matches TRBD1 (6 bases). Per the germline V gene, CDR1 is SGHTA and CDR2 is FQGNSA. The CDR3 covers 17 residues. The germline V and J ends were trimmed by 1 base and 3 bases, with 18 bases remaining between them. This CDR3 reads CASSLVAGARVHTEAFF. CDR3 coding DNA: TGTGCCAGCAGCTTAGTAGCGGGGGCGCGTGTTCACACTGAAGCTTTCTTT. The full variable domain, its missing parts supplied by reference TRBV7-2 and TRBJ1-1, is GAGVSQSPSNKVTEKGKDVELRCDPISGHTALYWYRQSLGQGLEFLIYFQGNSAPDKSGLPSDRFSAERTGGSVSTLTIQRTQQEDSAVYLCASSLVAGARVHTEAFFGQGTRLTVV.

The V gene is TRBV7-6, the J gene TRBJ2-1, with a weak D call TRBD1 (6 bases). V lost 5 bases and J lost 2, with 10 bases in between. Looked up from germline, CDR1 is SGHVS and CDR2 is FNYEAQ. The CDR3 is 14 amino acids. The CDR3 region has the DNA TGTGCCAGCAGCCCGACAGGAACCTACAATGAGCAGTTCTTC. As protein: CASSPTGTYNEQFF.

The CDR3 DNA reads as TGTGCCATCAGAGGGGGACAGGGGGCCTCCTACGAGCAGTACTTC. This codes for CAIRGGQGASYEQYF. The chain employs TRBV10-3 and TRBJ2-7, with TRBD1 matching over 12 bases. This CDR3 has 15 amino acids. Trimming at V came to 6 bases and at J to 0 bases, leaving 3 bases not matched to a gene. Per the germline V gene, CDR1 is ENHRY and CDR2 is SYGVKD.

This CDR3 is CASSLPGTSGYEQFF. CDR3 DNA sequence: TGTGCCAGCTCACTTCCTGGGACTAGCGGGTACGAGCAGTTCTTC. This sequence joins TRBV18 and TRBJ2-1; TRBD2 matches 12 bases. The trim removed 4 bases at V and 10 bases at J, leaving 8 bases unmatched. The CDR3 loop spans 15 amino acids. Germline V CDR1 and CDR2: KGHSH, LQKENI.

As DNA, the CDR3 is TGTGCCAGCAGGGACCGGACTAGCGGCTTCCGATTCTTC. This encodes CASRDRTSGFRFF. V usage is TRBV28 and J usage is TRBJ2-1; 10 bases are shared with TRBD2. CDR3 length: 13 amino acids. Germline CDR1 MDHEN, CDR2 SYDVKM. Germline trimming cut 6 bases from V and 16 bases from J; bases unmatched to any gene: 12.

The CDR3 DNA sequence: TGCGCCAGCAGCCGGACTAGCGGAACCTACGAGCAGTACTTC. It encodes CASSRTSGTYEQYF. This sequence joins TRBV5-1 and TRBJ2-7; TRBD2 aligns across 10 bases. CDR1 and CDR2 (germline): SGHRS, YFSETQ. J was trimmed by 2 bases and V by 4 bases; bases with no gene match: 3. The CDR3 consists of 14 residues.

This clone occurred a few times. The rearrangement links TRBV25-1 to TRBJ2-2; 8 bases are shared with TRBD2. Unmatched junction bases numbered 12, after V lost 7 bases and J lost 2 bases. From germline, CDR1 is MGHDK and CDR2 SYGVNS. The CDR3 consists of 17 residues. The CDR3 bases are TGTGCCAGCACCACTCGCGGGGGGCTGGGAAACACCGGGGAGCTGTTTTTT. It yields the protein CASTTRGGLGNTGELFF.

The chain recombines TRBV5-6 with TRBJ2-7; weak D call: TRBD2 (5 bases). Trimming took 0 bases from V and 0 from J, leaving 16 bases between them. The CDR3 runs 17 residues. Germline V CDR1 and CDR2: SGHDT, YYEEEE. The CDR3 DNA reads TGTGCCAGCAGCTTGGATCCGGGGTCCGCCCCCTCCTACGAGCAGTACTTC. Its protein is CASSLDPGSAPSYEQYF.

This clone was recorded a few times. This chain uses TRBV11-2 with TRBJ2-3, with 9 nucleotides matching TRBD2. With V trimmed by 0 bases and J by 14 bases, 6 bases remained unmatched. Looked up from germline, CDR1 is SGHAT and CDR2 is FQNNGV. This CDR3 has 13 amino acids. CDR3 in amino acids: CASSLDFSGSWYF. The CDR3 DNA follows: TGTGCCAGCAGCTTAGATTTTAGCGGGAGTTGGTATTTT.

J is TRBJ1-1 and V is TRBV7-3; D is ambiguous. The CDR3 is made up of 13 amino acids. V was shortened by 5 bases and J by 11 bases, with 18 bases between the two germline ends. CDR1 is SGHTA and CDR2 is FQGTGA in the germline V gene. The CDR3 protein is CASSLGGTSPAFF. The CDR3, as DNA: TGTGCCAGCAGCCTTGGAGGCACCAGTCCGGCTTTCTTT.

This chain joins TRBV5-4 and TRBJ1-1; perhaps TRBD1 as D (5 bases). Germline CDR1 is SGHNT and CDR2 is YYREEE (reference sequence). V was trimmed by 5 bases and J by 1 base, leaving 15 bases between them. The CDR3 contains 15 residues. The chain's CDR3 is CASSRSTTANTEAFF. The CDR3 DNA follows: TGTGCCAGCAGTCGATCCACGACAGCGAACACTGAAGCTTTCTTT.

This rearrangement joins TRBV27 to TRBJ2-7; D unclear. The ends were cut back, 7 bases at V and 0 bases at J, with 13 bases in the middle. Germline values: CDR1 MNHEY, CDR2 SMNVEV (reference sequence). This CDR3 spans 14 amino acids. CDR3 bases: TGTGCCAGCAACCCTAGGCCCAGCTCCTACGAGCAGTACTTC. Protein: CASNPRPSSYEQYF.

The chain employs TRBV7-7 and TRBJ2-1, with 8 bases fitting TRBD2. In germline, CDR1 is SSHAT, CDR2 FNYEAQ (reference sequence). After removal of 5 bases from V and 2 bases from J, the junction contained 14 bases not matched to a gene. CDR3 length: 18 amino acids. This chain's CDR3 is CASSPRWSGRIPYNEQFF. CDR3 nucleotide sequence: TGTGCCAGCAGCCCGCGTTGGAGCGGGAGAATCCCCTACAATGAGCAGTTCTTC. The whole variable domain, filled in from reference TRBV7-7 and TRBJ2-1, reads GAGVSQSPRYKVTKRGQDVTLRCDPISSHATLYWYQQALGQGPEFLTYFNYEAQPDKSGLPSDRFSAERPEGSISTLTIQRTEQRDSAMYRCASSPRWSGRIPYNEQFFGPGTRLTVL.

This clone was detected only a few times. The chain carries TRBV5-5 and TRBJ1-2, with 7 bases aligning to TRBD1. Germline V gene lookup returns CDR1 SGHKS and CDR2 YYEKEE (reference sequence). The junction had 7 bases not matched to a gene; V was cut back by 4 bases and J by 7 bases. There are 13 residues in the CDR3. CDR3 protein: CASSLDREGGYTF. The CDR3 DNA sequence: TGTGCCAGCAGCCTAGACAGGGAAGGTGGCTACACCTTC.

This clone has just a few counts. The chain uses TRBV2 and TRBJ2-1, with TRBD2 as a possible D gene (5 bases). V dropped 8 bases and J dropped 9 bases, with 23 bases sitting between them. This CDR3 has 15 amino acids. The V gene's germline CDR1 is SNHLY and CDR2 FYNNEI. The CDR3 DNA sequence: TGTGCCAGCTGTAGAGAGGCTAGCTCGGGAAGTGAGCAGTTCTTC. Encoded protein: CASCREASSGSEQFF.

This clone was counted a few times. Other nucleotide sequences in the sample specify the same CDR3. V gene TRBV5-1 combines with J gene TRBJ1-5; 7 bases are shared with TRBD1. Trimming removed 3 bases from V and 3 bases from J; junction bases left unmatched: 3. Germline values: CDR1 SGHRS, CDR2 YFSETQ. The CDR3 length is 14 residues. For the CDR3, the DNA is TGCGCCAGCAGCTCGGGACAGCCCAATCAGCCCCAGCATTTT. As protein: CASSSGQPNQPQHF.

This clone was detected only a few times. The chain is built from TRBV7-2 and TRBJ2-3, with D hard to call. The CDR3 is 15 residues long. CDR1 is SGHTA and CDR2 is FQGNSA in the germline V gene. The germline V and J ends were trimmed by 5 bases and 2 bases, with 14 bases remaining between them. This CDR3 reads CASSGRGPDTDTQYF. In nucleotides, the CDR3 is TGTGCCAGCAGCGGCAGAGGCCCAGACACAGATACGCAGTATTTT.

This clone has a handful of counts. The chain couples TRBV28 to TRBJ1-2; D is perhaps TRBD1 (6 bases). CDR1 is MDHEN, CDR2 SYDVKM, per germline. The CDR3 is made up of 15 amino acids. Trimming pared 4 bases from V and 3 bases from J, leaving 15 bases between. The chain's CDR3 is CASSYADRPHYGYTF. For the CDR3, the DNA is TGTGCCAGCAGTTATGCGGACAGACCTCACTATGGCTACACCTTC.

The table lists this clone with a few counts. This chain links TRBV27 with TRBJ2-7; possible D gene TRBD2, 5 bases. V was pared by 3 bases and J by 0 bases, with 12 bases between. This CDR3 contains 15 residues. The germline V gene encodes CDR1 MNHEY and CDR2 SMNVEV (reference sequence). Here the CDR3 reads CASSFRQRYSYEQYF. CDR3 in DNA: TGTGCCAGCAGTTTCCGGCAGCGGTACTCCTACGAGCAGTACTTC.

J is TRBJ1-4 and V is TRBV15, with D unresolved. V was pared by 0 bases and J by 7 bases, with 15 bases between. The CDR3 has 16 amino acids. Germline V CDR1 and CDR2: LNHNV, YYDKDF (reference sequence). The CDR3 DNA sequence: TGTGCCACCAGCAGAGAAAGACCGGGGAACGGTGAAAAACTGTTTTTT. This gives the protein CATSRERPGNGEKLFF.

The chain combines TRBV5-6 with TRBJ2-3; 7 bases are a match to TRBD1. The ends lost 3 bases at V and 1 base at J; junction bases unmatched: 2. Germline V gene lookup returns CDR1 SGHDT and CDR2 YYEEEE. The CDR3 contains 14 residues. CDR3 amino acids: CASSWGQRTDTQYF. For the CDR3, the DNA is TGTGCCAGCAGCTGGGGACAGCGCACAGATACGCAGTATTTT.